This entry lists 32 T cell receptor beta chains sequenced from one sample in a study of tumor-infiltrating lymphocytes in primary liver carcinoma. It was from approximately 20-30 mg of unsorted bulk tissue that RNA and DNA were co-extracted. Using a constant-region primer together with ProtoScript II reverse transcriptase, TCR beta cDNA was made from roughly 500 ng of total RNA. Employing slightly modified ARM-PCR, three nested multiplex PCR rounds were run, and these gave rise to the TCR beta libraries. The first two PCR rounds, roughly 10 cycles each, used TRBV1-TRBV30 forward primers and a C-beta reverse primer. TCRdb fed the multiplex PCR reads into MiXCR, producing one record per CDR3 protein. In the table there are about 130,000 distinct CDR3 sequences, 55% to 75% of which are singletons. Sequences were obtained from liver tumor tissue from sampling region 3. Subset indicated: tumor region T3, left-lateral pole. All receptors derive from a woman aged 60-75 years with primary liver carcinoma and hepatitis B virus infection.

Turning to this clonotype: The junction differs from germline at one of its ends, possibly a read error. CDR3 protein: CASSPRSGRGGLF. CDR3 in DNA: TGTGCCAGCAGTCCCCGTAGCGGGAGGGGGGGGCTCTTC. The chain joins TRBV28 to TRBJ2-1; the match to TRBD2 covers 11 bases. Per germline, CDR1 MDHEN and CDR2 SYDVKM. The CDR3 is made up of 13 amino acids.

Comments on this clonotype: At one boundary the junction diverges from the germline segment, which might be a read error. CDR3 in amino acids: CSAIGQGATTELLF. The CDR3 DNA is TGCAGCGCGATTGGACAGGGGGCCACCACGGAGCTGCTTTTT. The chain joins TRBV29-1 to TRBJ2-2; 11 nucleotides line up with TRBD1. This CDR3 region has 14 residues. Germline CDR1 is SQVTM and CDR2 is ANQGSEA.

This clonotype has just a few counts. A clone one base away is much larger, so this may be a read error. J is TRBJ2-6 and V is TRBV12-5, with a possible D match to TRBD1 (5 bases). This CDR3 comprises 13 residues. Per germline, CDR1 LGHNT and CDR2 FRNRAP. Trimming took 8 bases from V and 8 from J, leaving 13 bases between them. Here the CDR3 reads CASSGSGTNVLTF. The CDR3, as DNA: TGTGCTAGTTCCGGGTCAGGGACCAACGTCCTGACTTTC.

Only one count was recorded for this clonotype. The V call is TRBV6-5, the J call TRBJ2-2; D is perhaps TRBD1 or TRBD2 (5 bases each). CDR1 MNHEY and CDR2 SVGAGI come from the germline V gene. The CDR3 consists of 15 residues. Deletions cut 9 bases from V and 4 bases from J, with 18 bases between. CDR3 sequence: CASSPRGRGTGELFF. In DNA, the CDR3 is TGTGCCAGTAGTCCCCGGGGAAGGGGCACCGGGGAGCTGTTTTTT.

V and J are TRBV6-5 and TRBJ2-7; 10 nucleotides match TRBD2. The germline CDR1 and CDR2 sequences are MNHEY and SVGAGI. The junction had 3 bases not matched to a gene; V was cut back by 0 bases and J by 4 bases. The length of the CDR3 is 15 residues. CDR3 in amino acids: CASSYSAGGWYEQYF. The CDR3 DNA reads TGTGCCAGCAGTTACTCAGCGGGAGGGTGGTACGAGCAGTACTTC.

To note about this clonotype: A much larger clone lies one base from this, so it may be a read error. The chain uses TRBV6-1 and TRBJ1-5; unclear D gene. V gave up 5 bases and J gave up 7 bases, with 15 bases separating them. From germline, CDR1 is MNHNS and CDR2 SASEGT. The CDR3 loop spans 14 amino acids. CDR3 loop: CASSQWLGYQPQHF. As DNA, the CDR3 is TGTGCCAGCAGTCAATGGTTGGGGTACCAGCCCCAGCATTTT.

A note on this clonotype: The CDR3 does not end in the conserved phenylalanine or tryptophan, so this is likely a read error. This chain uses TRBV11-1 with TRBJ2-3; 11 bases align to TRBD2. This CDR3 contains 17 residues. CDR1 is SGHAT and CDR2 is FQDESV in the germline V gene (reference sequence). Unmatched junction bases numbered 9, after V lost 6 bases and J lost 1 base. DNA for the CDR3: TGTGCCAGCAGTTTGGTATCGGGACTAGCGGGCACAGATACGCAGTATTAT. Amino acids: CASSLVSGLAGTDTQYY.

In regard to this clonotype: Possible read error: a much larger clone is one base away. J is TRBJ1-2 and V is TRBV5-1, with TRBD1 matching 7 bases. The CDR3 is made up of 15 amino acids. Germline CDR1 reads SGHRS; CDR2 reads YFSETQ. The J segment lost 2 bases and the V segment lost 4 bases, leaving 8 bases of the junction unmatched. The DNA of the CDR3 is TGCGCCAGCAGCATGGAGGGGGACAGCAACTATGGCTACACCTTC. It codes for CASSMEGDSNYGYTF. Full variable domain (outside the CDR3, taken from reference TRBV5-1 and TRBJ1-2): KAGVTQTPRYLIKTRGQQVTLSCSPISGHRSVSWYQQTPGQGLQFLFEYFSETQRNKGNFPGRFSGRQFSNSRSEMNVSTLELGDSALYLCASSMEGDSNYGYTFGSGTRLTVV.

The chain carries TRBV30 and TRBJ2-2, with TRBD2 as a possible D gene (6 bases). This CDR3 has 13 amino acids. V was pared by 2 bases and J by 6 bases, with 10 bases between. The V gene's germline CDR1 is GTSNPN and CDR2 SVGIG (reference sequence). CDR3 sequence: CAWSLIAAGELFF. The CDR3 nucleotides are TGTGCCTGGAGTTTAATAGCGGCCGGGGAGCTGTTTTTT.

The chain uses TRBV11-2 and TRBJ2-7; D unclear. There are 16 residues in the CDR3. Trimming took off 5 bases at V and 1 base at J, with 18 bases between the two ends. Germline V gene lookup returns CDR1 SGHAT and CDR2 FQNNGV. The CDR3: CASSPVMGMGSYEQYF. CDR3 bases: TGTGCCAGCAGCCCAGTCATGGGGATGGGGTCCTACGAGCAGTACTTC.

This chain links TRBV29-1 with TRBJ2-3; 9 bases map to TRBD1. This CDR3 spans 17 amino acids. Looked up from germline, CDR1 is SQVTM and CDR2 is ANQGSEA. The CDR3 coding sequence is TGCAGTGCTGACGGGCCGGGACAGGGAACAAGCACAGATACGCAGTATTTT. Translated: CSADGPGQGTSTDTQYF.

The table lists this clonotype with a few counts. The conserved final phenylalanine or tryptophan is absent from the CDR3, which likely points to a read error. The rearrangement links TRBV6-2 or TRBV6-3 to TRBJ2-3; D is unclear. CDR1 is MNHEY and CDR2 is SVGEGT in the germline V gene. The V end was cut by 2 bases, the J end by 8 bases, with 11 bases between. This CDR3 comprises 13 residues. The CDR3: CASSYADVVTQYI. The CDR3 DNA is TGTGCCAGCAGTTACGCCGACGTGGTTACGCAGTATATT.

At least ten counts were recorded for this clonotype. A much larger clone lies a single base off, so this may be a read error. The rearrangement uses TRBV11-1 and TRBJ2-7; weak D call: TRBD1 (6 bases). The germline gives CDR1 SGHAT, CDR2 FQDESV (reference sequence). The CDR3 consists of 15 residues. The CDR3 DNA follows: TGTGCCAGCAGCCCCACTGGCAGGGGTGCCTACGGGCAGTACTTC. Its translation: CASSPTGRGAYGQYF.

As concerns this clonotype: A read error may be the cause here, since a much bigger clone is one base away. The chain couples TRBV28 to TRBJ2-6; D perhaps matches TRBD1 (5 bases). The CDR3 runs 14 residues. In germline, CDR1 is MDHEN, CDR2 SYDVKM. DNA of the CDR3: TGTGCCATCAGTCTCCAGGGTGGGGCCAACGTCCTGACTTTC. Residues: CAISLQGGANVLTF.

About this clonotype itself: Since no conserved phenylalanine or tryptophan closes the CDR3, a read error is the likely cause. No DNA is shown, since the ends of the CDR3 on it are uncertain; the CDR3 is the one TCRdb lists. This chain uses TRBV11-2 with TRBJ2-1; TRBD2, the D gene given by the table, was not confirmed from the DNA. 14 amino acids form the CDR3, both terminal residues included. Germline assignment: CDR1 SGHAT and CDR2 FQNNGV. CDR3 sequence reads: CASRQVRRGAEQFL.

A remark on this clonotype: One junction end disagrees with the germline gene, perhaps due to a read error. The chain couples TRBV11-2 to TRBJ2-7; 8 bases are a match to TRBD2. The CDR3 loop spans 16 amino acids. Germline V gives CDR1 SGHAT, CDR2 FQNNGV. The CDR3 DNA reads as TGTGCCAACAGCTACGGCGGGAGGACCTCGGGCTACGAGCAGTACTTC. Translated: CANSYGGRTSGYEQYF.

As to this clonotype: This is likely a read error, given that the CDR3 carries no conserved phenylalanine or tryptophan at its end. Because the CDR3's place on the DNA is in doubt, the DNA is left out and the CDR3 is given as listed by TCRdb. The rearrangement links TRBV12-5 to TRBJ2-1. The germline CDR1 and CDR2 sequences are LGHNT and FRNRAP. The CDR3 length equals 11 residues, ends included. The CDR3 loop reads CASGFYNEHFL.

V gene TRBV28 combines with J gene TRBJ2-2; D is tentatively TRBD1 or TRBD2 (6 bases each). The ends were cut back, 2 bases at V and 5 bases at J, with 15 bases in the middle. Germline CDR1 is MDHEN and CDR2 is SYDVKM. The CDR3 has 16 residues. CDR3 coding DNA: TGTGCCAGCAGTTTAACCCCCGGGGGCCGGACCGGGGAGCTGTTTTTT. Protein product: CASSLTPGGRTGELFF.

Turning to this clonotype: The junction departs from the called germline gene at one end, perhaps through a read error. This chain joins TRBV29-1 and TRBJ2-1, with 8 bases matching TRBD2. Germline V gene sequence: CDR1 SQVTM, CDR2 ANQGSEA. The CDR3 consists of 19 residues. Here the CDR3 DNA reads TGCAACGTTTCTGAACTCAAGAGCGCCCCTAGCGGGTACTACAATGAGCAGTTCTTC. It encodes CNVSELKSAPSGYYNEQFF.

About this clonotype itself: The conserved closing phenylalanine or tryptophan is absent in this CDR3, likely reflecting a read error. The rearrangement links TRBV11-2 to TRBJ2-7; D is uncertain. CDR1 SGHAT and CDR2 FQNNGV come from the germline V gene. V was clipped by 5 bases and J by 9 bases, with 20 bases between them. There are 14 residues in the CDR3. The CDR3 is CASSLTDPRVGQYS. The CDR3 bases are TGTGCCAGCAGCCTTACAGATCCCCGGGTCGGGCAGTACTCC.

The chain links TRBV24-1 to TRBJ2-5; 7 bases map to TRBD2. Germline lookup yields CDR1 KGHDR and CDR2 SFDVKD. The CDR3 is made up of 14 amino acids. The V segment lost 5 bases and the J segment 4 bases; nucleotides outside the gene matches: 6. DNA of the CDR3: TGTGCCACCAGTGGGACGGGGGGTGGAGAGACCCAGTACTTC. This codes for CATSGTGGGETQYF.

The chain is built from TRBV29-1 and TRBJ1-1; 8 bases line up with TRBD1. Trimming at V came to 2 bases and at J to 5 bases, leaving 7 bases not matched to a gene. Germline V gene sequence: CDR1 SQVTM, CDR2 ANQGSEA. The CDR3 runs to 14 residues. The DNA for the CDR3 is TGCAGCGTTGAAATGGACAGGGCTGGGACTGAAGCTTTCTTT. Amino acid sequence: CSVEMDRAGTEAFF.

This clonotype was counted a single time. Given the absence of the conserved phenylalanine or tryptophan at the CDR3 end, a read error is likely. The CDR3 DNA reads TGCGCCAGCAGCACTCCGGGCAAAGCGGAGACCCAGTACCTC. It codes for CASSTPGKAETQYL. The chain couples TRBV5-1 to TRBJ2-5, with D hard to call. The V end lost 4 bases, the J end lost 5 bases, and 15 bases lay between the germline ends. The V gene's germline CDR1 is SGHRS and CDR2 YFSETQ. CDR3 length equals 14 residues.

This clonotype was counted at least ten times. This sequence joins TRBV5-4 and TRBJ2-1; 9 nucleotides align to TRBD2. The CDR3 is made up of 15 amino acids. CDR1 and CDR2 from the germline V gene are SGHNT and YYREEE (reference sequence). V gave up 4 bases and J gave up 6 bases; unmatched junction bases: 8. The CDR3 loop is CASSPGLARGNEQFF. Written as DNA, the CDR3 is TGTGCCAGCAGCCCGGGACTAGCCCGGGGCAATGAGCAGTTCTTC.

This chain links TRBV29-1 with TRBJ2-2; 9 bases line up with TRBD1. CDR3 length equals 15 residues. CDR1 is SQVTM, CDR2 ANQGSEA, per germline. After removal of 6 bases from V and 7 bases from J, the junction contained 12 bases not matched to a gene. The DNA of the CDR3 is TGCAGCGTCGGAGGGGGGACAGGGTACATCGGGGAGCTGTTTTTT. Translation gives CSVGGGTGYIGELFF.

Turning to this clonotype: Given a much more abundant clone one base away, this may be a read error. The gene calls are TRBV6-1 and TRBJ1-2; 12 nucleotides line up with TRBD1. The CDR3 runs to 17 residues. Germline V gene lookup returns CDR1 MNHNS and CDR2 SASEGT. CDR3 nucleotide sequence: TGTGTCAGCAGTGGCCGGGACAGGGGGCTCGACTATGGTGGCTACACCTTC. It encodes CVSSGRDRGLDYGGYTF.

This clonotype came up once. The chain employs TRBV11-2 and TRBJ2-7; unclear D gene. From germline, CDR1 is SGHAT and CDR2 FQNNGV. CDR3 length: 15 residues. Trimming removed 5 bases at V and 6 bases at J, with 20 bases between. CDR3 bases: TGTGCCAGCAGCCTATACCCAGGCCATACATCCGAGCAGTACTTC. Translation gives CASSLYPGHTSEQYF.

The chain recombines TRBV11-2 with TRBJ1-2; D possibly corresponds to TRBD1 (5 bases). The ends were cut back, 4 bases at V and 5 bases at J, with 17 bases in the middle. The CDR3 has 15 residues. Germline assignment: CDR1 SGHAT and CDR2 FQNNGV. The CDR3 protein is CASSSDVVQGYGYTF. CDR3 DNA: TGTGCCAGCAGCTCGGATGTGGTCCAGGGATATGGCTACACCTTC.

The chain is built from TRBV11-2 and TRBJ2-1; D gene unclear. The germline CDR1 and CDR2 sequences are SGHAT and FQNNGV. V dropped 6 bases and J dropped 7 bases, with 10 bases sitting between them. The CDR3 sequence is 12 residues long. The CDR3 coding sequence is TGTGCCAGCAGTGCCAGGTGGAATGAGCAGTTCTTC. Its protein product is CASSARWNEQFF.

Comments on this clonotype: This sequence may be a read error, since a much larger clone differs from it by one base. The chain has TRBV12-3 or TRBV12-4 and TRBJ2-1, with TRBD2 matching 8 bases. Unmatched junction bases numbered 4, after V lost 5 bases and J lost 4 bases. The CDR3 consists of 14 residues. The CDR3 protein is CASSPTSEYNEQFF. For the CDR3, the DNA is TGTGCCAGCAGTCCGACTAGCGAGTACAATGAGCAGTTCTTC.

The V call is TRBV29-1, the J call TRBJ1-2; D is ambiguous. This CDR3 region has 11 residues. Trimming pared 8 bases from V and 7 bases from J, leaving 14 bases between. The V gene's germline CDR1 is SQVTM and CDR2 ANQGSEA. The CDR3 coding sequence is TGCAGCATCGCACGGGAGTCTGGCTACACCTTC. It codes for CSIARESGYTF.

J is TRBJ2-1 and V is TRBV11-2; 7 nucleotides line up with TRBD2. Germline CDR1 is SGHAT and CDR2 is FQNNGV. After removal of 5 bases from V and 7 bases from J, the junction contained 14 bases not matched to a gene. CDR3 length: 16 amino acids. The CDR3 reads CASSRWTSRLENEQFF. The CDR3 DNA is TGTGCCAGCAGCCGGTGGACTAGTAGGTTAGAGAATGAGCAGTTCTTC.